This entry lists 18 T cell receptor beta chains sequenced from one sample in a study of breast tumors, draining lymph nodes, adjacent tissues. Each CDR3 protein gets one entry after TCRdb re-called the multiplex PCR reads with MiXCR. The sample holds about 180,000 distinct CDR3 sequences; roughly a third are singletons and the top ten take about 4%. Samples came from axillary lymph nodes draining the breast cancer. What was sequenced was axillary lymph node tissue. The receptors here all came from a female donor with breast cancer. Some clones in this sample may be carry-over from other donors' samples.

The chain joins TRBV12-3 or TRBV12-4 to TRBJ1-4, with 9 bases identical to TRBD1. The trim removed 6 bases at V and 3 bases at J, leaving 14 bases unmatched. This CDR3 is built from 18 residues. The DNA for the CDR3 is TGTGCCAGCAGCTTCAATCCGGGACAGGGAGGGGCTAATGAAAAACTGTTTTTT. It specifies CASSFNPGQGGANEKLFF.

This chain joins TRBV24-1 and TRBJ2-5; 8 positions agree with TRBD1. Germline-derived CDR1 and CDR2 are KGHDR and SFDVKD. The CDR3 runs to 15 residues. V lost 5 bases, J lost 4 bases, and 8 bases stayed unmatched. The CDR3 DNA follows: TGTGCCACCAGTGCTAGACGGACAGGGCGAGAGACCCAGTACTTC. This codes for CATSARRTGRETQYF.

Of note for this clonotype: This is likely a read error, given that the CDR3 carries no conserved phenylalanine or tryptophan at its end. CDR3 region: CSAIRGRGTQYI. The CDR3 DNA sequence: TGCAGTGCTATCAGGGGTCGAGGGACCCAGTACATC. The chain employs TRBV20-1 and TRBJ2-5; weak D call: TRBD1 (6 bases). This CDR3 comprises 12 residues. Germline V gene sequence: CDR1 DFQATT, CDR2 SNEGSKA (reference sequence). The ends were cut back, 4 bases at V and 7 bases at J, with 13 bases in the middle.

Details on this clonotype: A much bigger clone sits one base away, suggesting this may be a read error. The chain uses TRBV7-8 and TRBJ2-1; the D is unclear. CDR3 length: 11 amino acids. Germline V CDR1 and CDR2: SGHVS, FQNEAQ. The CDR3 sequence is CASSQYNEQSF. The DNA of the CDR3 is TGTGCCAGCAGCCAATACAATGAGCAGTCCTTC.

The chain joins TRBV6-1 to TRBJ2-1; D ambiguous. V shed 6 bases and J shed 8 bases, with 8 bases lying between them. This CDR3 comprises 11 residues. Per the germline V gene, CDR1 is MNHNS and CDR2 is SASEGT. The CDR3 DNA follows: TGTGCCAGCAGACCGCTCGATGAGCAGTTCTTC. Protein sequence: CASRPLDEQFF.

This clonotype occurred a few times. This clone may be a read error of a much larger clone one base away. This chain connects TRBV5-5 to TRBJ2-5; D ambiguous. The CDR3 has 15 residues. Trimming took off 3 bases at V and 2 bases at J, with 14 bases between the two ends. Germline assignment: CDR1 SGHKS and CDR2 YYEKEE (reference sequence). The CDR3 DNA follows: TGTGCCAGCAGCTCACCACAGACGATGCAAGAGACCCAGTACTTC. Residues: CASSSPQTMQETQYF.

Notes on this clonotype: This sequence may be a read error, since a much larger clone differs from it by one base. The chain links TRBV18 to TRBJ2-1; 9 nucleotides match TRBD2. The germline V gene has CDR1 KGHSH and CDR2 LQKENI. The ends lost 4 bases at V and 10 bases at J; junction bases unmatched: 8. The CDR3 extends over 14 amino acids. The CDR3 DNA reads as TGTGCCAGCTCACATGCGGGAGGGGGGCAAGAGCAGTTCTTC. Its translation is CASSHAGGGQEQFF. Based on the CDR3 plus reference TRBV18 and TRBJ2-1, the full variable domain is NAGVMQNPRHLVRRRGQEARLRCSPMKGHSHVYWYRQLPEEGLKFMVYLQKENIIDESGMPKERFSAEFPKEGPSILRIQQVVRGDSAAYFCASSHAGGGQEQFFGPGTRLTVL.

The chain joins TRBV7-6 to TRBJ1-1, with D perhaps matching TRBD1 (6 bases). The V and J ends lost 4 bases and 5 bases respectively, with 14 bases between them. Germline CDR1 SGHVS, CDR2 FNYEAQ. The CDR3 is 14 amino acids. CDR3 protein: CASSSQGRFTEAFF. Here the CDR3 DNA reads TGTGCCAGCAGCTCCCAGGGGAGGTTTACTGAAGCTTTCTTT.

Of note for this clonotype: A clone one base away is much larger, so this may be a read error. The chain uses TRBV19 and TRBJ2-7; D not certain. The V end was cut by 6 bases, the J end by 2 bases, with 11 bases between. This CDR3 is built from 13 residues. CDR1 LNHDA and CDR2 SQIVND come from the germline V gene (reference sequence). CDR3 sequence reads: CASSGQSPYEQYF. The CDR3 DNA sequence: TGTGCCAGTAGCGGGCAGAGCCCCTACGAGCAGTACTTC. Full variable domain (missing parts from reference TRBV19 and TRBJ2-7): DGGITQSPKYLFRKEGQNVTLSCEQNLNHDAMYWYRQDPGQGLRLIYYSQIVNDFQKGDIAEGYSVSREKKESFPLTVTSAQKNPTAFYLCASSGQSPYEQYFGPGTRLTVT.

This clonotype came up a few times. A much larger clone sits a single nucleotide away, making a read error possible. The chain employs TRBV5-8 and TRBJ2-2, with a weak D call TRBD2 (7 bases). Germline V gene data show CDR1 as SGHTS and CDR2 as YDEGEE. V lost 0 bases and J 4 bases, leaving 10 bases between the germline ends. The CDR3 contains 15 residues. CDR3 sequence (DNA): TGTGCCAGCAGCTTGGGGGGGGGCCGCACCGGGGAGCTGTTTTTT. Translation: CASSLGGGRTGELFF.

The table lists this clonotype with many counts. The rearrangement joins TRBV12-3 or TRBV12-4 to TRBJ2-1; maybe TRBD2 (5 bases). The V end was cut by 10 bases, the J end by 3 bases, with 16 bases between. This CDR3 contains 14 residues. CDR3 sequence (DNA): TGTGCCATCCTTCCGGCCGGGGACTACAATGAGCAGTTCTTC. This codes for CAILPAGDYNEQFF.

The V call is TRBV10-1, the J call TRBJ1-4; a possible D gene is TRBD1 (5 bases). The V end was cut by 1 base, the J end by 8 bases, with 14 bases between. CDR1 and CDR2 (germline): WNHNN, SYGVQD (reference sequence). The CDR3 sequence is 15 residues long. CDR3 bases: TGCGCCAGCAGTGAGTTACGCGGGGCTGGAGAAAAACTGTTTTTT. Translated, it gives CASSELRGAGEKLFF.

To note about this clonotype: One base away lies a much larger clone, so this may be a sequencing read error. Since the CDR3 does not end with the conserved phenylalanine or tryptophan, this likely comes from a read error. This chain links TRBV3-1 with TRBJ1-2; D ambiguous. This CDR3 spans 13 amino acids. Trimming shortened V by 3 bases and J by 7 bases, and 12 bases separated the two germline ends. Per germline, CDR1 LGHDT and CDR2 YNNKEL (reference sequence). CDR3 in DNA: TGTGCCAGCAGCCAGTACTCCTCGGCTGGCTACACCTAC. Its protein is CASSQYSSAGYTY.

There are a few counts of this clonotype. This sequence joins TRBV27 and TRBJ1-2; possible D gene TRBD1, 5 bases. The CDR3 has 14 residues. Trimming cost V 1 base and J 4 bases, with 10 bases left between them. The germline V gene encodes CDR1 MNHEY and CDR2 SMNVEV (reference sequence). The CDR3 DNA is TGTGCCAGCAGTTTATATGGGGGGAGCTATGGCTACACCTTC. Translating gives CASSLYGGSYGYTF.

In its sample, this clonotype was seen many times. This chain connects TRBV15 to TRBJ2-2, with 8 bases aligning to TRBD1. The CDR3 has 16 residues. Germline V lookup: CDR1 LNHNV, CDR2 YYDKDF (reference sequence). Trimming at V came to 7 bases and at J to 6 bases, leaving 13 bases not matched to a gene. The CDR3 nucleotides read TGTGCCACCACCCACCCCACAGGGGGAGGTGCCGGGGAGCTGTTTTTT. Residues: CATTHPTGGGAGELFF.

There are many counts of this clonotype. The J gene is TRBJ1-2, the V gene TRBV7-9, with TRBD1 as a possible D gene (6 bases). The germline V gene encodes CDR1 SEHNR and CDR2 FQNEAQ (reference sequence). CDR3 length: 15 residues. The V end was cut by 5 bases, the J end by 6 bases, with 19 bases between. CDR3 nucleotides: TGTGCCAGCAGCCCGGCCAGGGGTCTCGAGAATGGCTACACCTTC. It encodes CASSPARGLENGYTF. Full variable domain (rest looked up from reference TRBV7-9 and TRBJ1-2): DTGVSQNPRHKITKRGQNVTFRCDPISEHNRLYWYRQTLGQGPEFLTYFQNEAQLEKSRLLSDRFSAERPKGSFSTLEIQRTEQGDSAMYLCASSPARGLENGYTFGSGTRLTVV.

The chain uses TRBV9 and TRBJ2-1, with D hard to call. The V and J ends lost 1 base and 2 bases respectively, with 10 bases between them. Per germline, CDR1 SGDLS and CDR2 YYNGEE. The CDR3 is 15 amino acids. The CDR3 protein is CASSVSYGTYNEQFF. In nucleotides, the CDR3 is TGTGCCAGCAGCGTAAGTTATGGAACCTACAATGAGCAGTTCTTC. Drawing the rest from reference TRBV9 and TRBJ2-1, the complete variable domain is DSGVTQTPKHLITATGQRVTLRCSPRSGDLSVYWYQQSLDQGLQFLIQYYNGEERAKGNILERFSAQQFPDLHSELNLSSLELGDSALYFCASSVSYGTYNEQFFGPGTRLTVL.

This sequence joins TRBV2 and TRBJ2-6; no definite D call. The CDR3 runs to 15 residues. Per the germline V gene, CDR1 is SNHLY and CDR2 is FYNNEI. V lost 6 bases to trimming and J lost 4 bases, with 13 bases between them. For the CDR3, the DNA is TGTGCCAGCAGCGTTCGGGCCGGCGGGGCCAACGTCCTGACTTTC. Encoded protein: CASSVRAGGANVLTF.